The sequence of this TCR beta chain was determined in a study of blood T cell repertoires in COVID-19. About the study: The cDNA or gDNA used as material had been derived from T cells, B-cell-depleted T cells, or PBMCs.

This clone has just a few counts. Using immunoSEQ multiplex PCR, the repertoire was profiled, and TCRdb retains in-frame clones only, with some absent. Here the sample spans some 370,000 clones, around 92% being singletons. The CDR3 totals 17 residues. Trimming removed 0 bases from V and 3 bases from J; junction bases left unmatched: 6. Germline V gives CDR1 LNHNV, CDR2 YYDKDF (reference sequence). The V and J genes are TRBV15 and TRBJ2-1; TRBD2 agrees at 9 bases. This clonotype was obtained from a man in his forties or fifties with acute or convalescent COVID-19. The sample consisted of peripheral blood. The CDR3 protein is CATSRDLRLADYNEQFF. CDR3 sequence (DNA): TGTGCCACCAGCAGAGATCTAAGACTAGCGGACTACAATGAGCAGTTCTTC.